The 19 T cell receptor beta chains given below trace back to one sample, sequenced in a study of identical twins. TCRdb redid the calling of the 5' RACE reads with MiXCR, one entry per CDR3 protein. The sample has 300,000 to 400,000 distinct CDR3 sequences; roughly 9% are singletons. Sequencing used naive T cells sorted from blood. The origin of the receptors is a woman aged 50 to 60 in good health.

The chain employs TRBV5-6 and TRBJ2-3; D is possibly TRBD2 (5 bases). The CDR3 length is 18 residues. Trimming shortened V by 1 base and J by 0 bases, and 18 bases separated the two germline ends. The germline CDR1 and CDR2 sequences are SGHDT and YYEEEE. Here the CDR3 DNA reads TGTGCCAGCAGCTTGTCCGGTCTAGCTATTACTAGCACAGATACGCAGTATTTT. It encodes CASSLSGLAITSTDTQYF.

The rearrangement uses TRBV5-1 and TRBJ2-3, with 7 bases fitting TRBD1. Germline V lookup: CDR1 SGHRS, CDR2 YFSETQ. This CDR3 spans 16 amino acids. V lost 1 base to trimming and J lost 4 bases; unmatched junction nucleotides: 9. CDR3 nucleotides: TGCGCCAGCAGCTTGAAACTCACAGGGGCTGCAGATACGCAGTATTTT. Translating it yields CASSLKLTGAADTQYF. Full variable domain (remainder filled in from reference TRBV5-1 and TRBJ2-3): KAGVTQTPRYLIKTRGQQVTLSCSPISGHRSVSWYQQTPGQGLQFLFEYFSETQRNKGNFPGRFSGRQFSNSRSEMNVSTLELGDSALYLCASSLKLTGAADTQYFGPGTRLTVL.

In this sample, this clonotype turned up many times. The chain uses TRBV3-1 and TRBJ2-1; 12 nucleotides line up with TRBD2. Trimming at V came to 4 bases and at J to 8 bases, leaving 9 bases not matched to a gene. Per germline, CDR1 LGHDT and CDR2 YNNKEL (reference sequence). The CDR3 is 16 amino acids. In DNA form, the CDR3 reads TGTGCCAGCAGCCCAAGACTAGCGGGAGTCCGCGATGAGCAGTTCTTC. It codes for CASSPRLAGVRDEQFF.

The V call is TRBV11-2, the J call TRBJ2-2; D gene unclear. Germline CDR1 is SGHAT and CDR2 is FQNNGV. This CDR3 is 12 amino acids long. Trimming pared 0 bases from V and 7 bases from J, leaving 3 bases between. The DNA of the CDR3 is TGTGCCAGCAGCTTAGATCGCGGGGAGCTGTTTTTT. Translating gives CASSLDRGELFF.

V and J are TRBV5-1 and TRBJ2-5; no definite D call. Trimming removed 5 bases from V and 5 bases from J, with 16 bases in between. Germline CDR1 and CDR2: SGHRS and YFSETQ. The CDR3 is 14 amino acids. In nucleotides, the CDR3 is TGCGCCAGCAGTGTAGCCGGTTTAAGGGAGACCCAGTACTTC. It translates to CASSVAGLRETQYF.

The chain uses TRBV27 and TRBJ1-6; no reliable D call. Trimming pared 5 bases from V and 7 bases from J, leaving 15 bases between. The CDR3 runs to 15 residues. CDR1 is MNHEY, CDR2 SMNVEV, per germline (reference sequence). CDR3 nucleotide sequence: TGTGCCAGCAGTCCGTGGCGGACGATGAATTCACCCCTCCACTTT. Amino acid sequence: CASSPWRTMNSPLHF.

There are a few counts of this clonotype. The CDR3 region has the DNA TGTGCCAGCAAGGGTAGCCTCTATGGCTACACCTTC. This encodes CASKGSLYGYTF. The V gene is TRBV12-3 or TRBV12-4, the J gene TRBJ1-2, with D unresolved. The CDR3 sequence is 12 residues long. V shed 7 bases and J shed 4 bases, with 10 bases lying between them.

This clonotype showed up just a few times. V and J are TRBV12-3 or TRBV12-4 and TRBJ2-7; no reliable D call. The CDR3 loop spans 15 amino acids. The ends were cut back, 2 bases at V and 2 bases at J, with 13 bases in the middle. CDR3: CASSLTQVIPYEQYF. CDR3 coding DNA: TGTGCCAGCAGTTTAACCCAGGTGATTCCCTACGAGCAGTACTTC.

This clonotype was observed at least ten times. The rearrangement uses TRBV4-1 and TRBJ2-7, with TRBD2 matching over 8 bases. From germline, CDR1 is MGHRA and CDR2 YSYEKL. CDR3 length equals 15 residues. The V and J ends lost 0 bases and 6 bases, in that order; junction bases with no gene match: 7. The CDR3 nucleotides read TGCGCCAGCAGCCAAGAGGGACTAGGCCTACGCGAGCAGTACTTC. Its translation is CASSQEGLGLREQYF.

This clonotype was seen only a few times. This chain joins TRBV19 and TRBJ1-4; D unresolved. This CDR3 has 14 residues. V was pared by 5 bases and J by 8 bases, with 15 bases between. CDR1 is LNHDA and CDR2 is SQIVND in the germline V gene (reference sequence). CDR3 nucleotide sequence: TGTGCCAGTAGTCCGGGAGGGTTCGAGGAAAAACTGTTTTTT. Residues: CASSPGGFEEKLFF.

This clonotype was found a few times. The chain uses TRBV3-1 and TRBJ2-1, with 8 bases matching TRBD2. Germline V gene sequence: CDR1 LGHDT, CDR2 YNNKEL (reference sequence). Trimming at V came to 1 base and at J to 7 bases, leaving 6 bases not matched to a gene. This CDR3 has 15 amino acids. CDR3 protein: CASSQAGGAANEQFF. DNA for the CDR3: TGTGCCAGCAGCCAAGCGGGAGGGGCCGCGAATGAGCAGTTCTTC.

This chain's CDR3 is CSVPRTGRVGELFF. In DNA form, the CDR3 reads TGCAGCGTGCCTAGGACAGGTCGTGTCGGGGAGCTGTTTTTT. This chain joins TRBV29-1 and TRBJ2-2; 7 bases are shared with TRBD1. The CDR3 is 14 amino acids. The germline CDR1 and CDR2 sequences are SQVTM and ANQGSEA. V gave up 6 bases and J gave up 7 bases; unmatched junction bases: 11.

This clonotype came up a few times. Here the CDR3 DNA reads TGCAGCGGTTGGAGCGGGAGGCACACAGATACGCAGTATTTT. It encodes CSGWSGRHTDTQYF. The chain links TRBV29-1 to TRBJ2-3; TRBD2 aligns across 9 bases. Germline V gives CDR1 SQVTM, CDR2 ANQGSEA. The CDR3 runs 14 residues. V lost 7 bases and J lost 2; bases outside the gene matches: 7.

The chain combines TRBV7-9 with TRBJ2-3, with D unresolved. V was shortened by 8 bases and J by 1 base, with 7 bases between the two germline ends. The CDR3 is 12 residues long. Looked up from germline, CDR1 is SEHNR and CDR2 is FQNEAQ (reference sequence). CDR3 coding DNA: TGTGCCAGCGGGCTTGGCACAGATACGCAGTATTTT. Translated: CASGLGTDTQYF.

This chain links TRBV20-1 with TRBJ2-7; tentative D call: TRBD1 (5 bases). V was shortened by 3 bases and J by 4 bases, with 16 bases between the two germline ends. The CDR3 has 14 residues. Germline V CDR1 and CDR2: DFQATT, SNEGSKA (reference sequence). The CDR3 protein is CSASGPGRLYEQYF. CDR3 coding DNA: TGCAGTGCTAGTGGCCCAGGGCGGTTATACGAGCAGTACTTC.

The gene calls are TRBV29-1 and TRBJ2-3; 8 positions match TRBD2. Germline V gene lookup returns CDR1 SQVTM and CDR2 ANQGSEA. The length of the CDR3 is 14 residues. The V and J ends lost 3 bases and 5 bases, in that order; junction bases with no gene match: 7. The CDR3 is CSVDLGRGGDTQYF. The CDR3, as DNA: TGCAGCGTTGACCTCGGGAGGGGAGGAGATACGCAGTATTTT.

The genes are TRBV3-1 and TRBJ1-1; no clear D. Germline CDR1 and CDR2: LGHDT and YNNKEL (reference sequence). Trimming took 1 base from V and 0 from J, leaving 12 bases between them. This CDR3 spans 16 amino acids. In DNA, the CDR3 is TGTGCCAGCAGCCAAGGGGTGATATCTCTGAACACTGAAGCTTTCTTT. Translating gives CASSQGVISLNTEAFF. Complete variable domain (other parts from reference TRBV3-1 and TRBJ1-1): DTAVSQTPKYLVTQMGNDKSIKCEQNLGHDTMYWYKQDSKKFLKIMFSYNNKELIINETVPNRFSPKSPDKAHLNLHINSLELGDSAVYFCASSQGVISLNTEAFFGQGTRLTVV.

In this sample, this clonotype turned up many times. The rearrangement links TRBV6-5 to TRBJ1-2, with unresolved D. Germline assignment: CDR1 MNHEY and CDR2 SVGAGI. V lost 2 bases and J lost 8, with 15 bases in between. This CDR3 comprises 14 residues. CDR3 DNA: TGTGCCAGCAGTTACGGGTTGGGAGGTTACGGCTACACCTTC. It encodes CASSYGLGGYGYTF.

The V gene is TRBV10-1, the J gene TRBJ2-2; D not resolved. Germline loops: CDR1 WNHNN, CDR2 SYGVQD (reference sequence). This CDR3 has 12 amino acids. V was shortened by 8 bases and J by 7 bases, with 11 bases between the two germline ends. CDR3: CASSKGDGELFF. The CDR3 coding sequence is TGCGCCAGCTCGAAGGGTGACGGGGAGCTGTTTTTT.